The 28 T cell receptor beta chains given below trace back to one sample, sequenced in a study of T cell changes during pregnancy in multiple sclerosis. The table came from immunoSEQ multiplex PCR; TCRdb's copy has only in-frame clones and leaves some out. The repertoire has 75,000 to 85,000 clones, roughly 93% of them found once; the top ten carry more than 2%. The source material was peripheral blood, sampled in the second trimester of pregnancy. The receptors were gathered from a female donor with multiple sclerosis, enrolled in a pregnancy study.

For the CDR3, the DNA is TGTGCCAGCAGTTTTCGGGAAGGCCCACAAAACATTCAGTACTTC. Encoded protein: CASSFREGPQNIQYF. The chain employs TRBV6-6 and TRBJ2-4; tentatively, D is TRBD2 (5 bases). This CDR3 contains 15 residues. V dropped 4 bases and J dropped 5 bases, with 15 bases sitting between them. Germline CDR1 reads MNHNY; CDR2 reads SVGAGI (reference sequence).

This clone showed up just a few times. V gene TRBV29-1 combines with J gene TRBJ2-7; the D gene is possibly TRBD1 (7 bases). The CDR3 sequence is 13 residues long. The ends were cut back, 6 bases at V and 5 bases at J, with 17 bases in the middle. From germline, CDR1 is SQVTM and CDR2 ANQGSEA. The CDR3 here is CSVRGQGGNEQYF. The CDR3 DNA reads TGCAGCGTAAGAGGGCAGGGGGGCAACGAGCAGTACTTC.

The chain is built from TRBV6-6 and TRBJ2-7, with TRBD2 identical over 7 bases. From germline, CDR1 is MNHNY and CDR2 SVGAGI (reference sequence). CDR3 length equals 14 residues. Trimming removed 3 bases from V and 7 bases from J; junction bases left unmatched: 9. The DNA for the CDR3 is TGTGCCAGCAGTTATGGGATACTAGCGAAGGAGCAGTACTTC. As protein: CASSYGILAKEQYF.

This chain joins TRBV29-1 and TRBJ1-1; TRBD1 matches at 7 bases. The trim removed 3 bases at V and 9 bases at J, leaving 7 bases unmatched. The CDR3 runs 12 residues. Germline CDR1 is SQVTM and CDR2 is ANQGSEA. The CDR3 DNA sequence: TGCAGCGTTGACTCTGGACAGGTTAAAGCTTTCTTT. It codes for CSVDSGQVKAFF.

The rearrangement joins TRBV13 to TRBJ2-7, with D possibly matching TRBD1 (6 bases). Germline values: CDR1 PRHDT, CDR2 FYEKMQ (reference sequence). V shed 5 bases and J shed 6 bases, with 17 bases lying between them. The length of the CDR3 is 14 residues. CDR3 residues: CASSQRTAQVEQYF. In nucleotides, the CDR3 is TGTGCCAGCAGCCAACGGACAGCTCAAGTCGAGCAGTACTTC.

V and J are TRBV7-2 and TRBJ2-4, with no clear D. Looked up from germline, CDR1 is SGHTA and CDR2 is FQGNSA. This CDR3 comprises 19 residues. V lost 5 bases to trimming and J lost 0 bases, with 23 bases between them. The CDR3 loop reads CASSHFHPTSIIAKNIQYF. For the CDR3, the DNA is TGTGCCAGCAGCCATTTCCACCCTACCTCGATAATAGCCAAAAACATTCAGTACTTC.

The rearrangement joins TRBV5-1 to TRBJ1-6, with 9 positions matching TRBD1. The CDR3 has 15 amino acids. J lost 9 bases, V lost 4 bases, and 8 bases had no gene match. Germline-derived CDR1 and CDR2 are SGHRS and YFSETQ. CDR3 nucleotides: TGCGCCAGCAGCGCACAGGGGGCTGGGGGTTCACCCCTCCACTTT. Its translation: CASSAQGAGGSPLHF. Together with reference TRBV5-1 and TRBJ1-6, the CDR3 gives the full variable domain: KAGVTQTPRYLIKTRGQQVTLSCSPISGHRSVSWYQQTPGQGLQFLFEYFSETQRNKGNFPGRFSGRQFSNSRSEMNVSTLELGDSALYLCASSAQGAGGSPLHFGNGTRLTVT.

The CDR3 DNA follows: TGTGCCAGCAGCTTGGACACTCTGGGGCCCCAGCATTTT. Its translation: CASSLDTLGPQHF. The V and J genes are TRBV9 and TRBJ1-5; TRBD1 is a possible D gene (5 bases). Germline lookup yields CDR1 SGDLS and CDR2 YYNGEE. The V end lost 4 bases, the J end lost 9 bases, and 14 bases lay between the germline ends. The CDR3 is made up of 13 amino acids.

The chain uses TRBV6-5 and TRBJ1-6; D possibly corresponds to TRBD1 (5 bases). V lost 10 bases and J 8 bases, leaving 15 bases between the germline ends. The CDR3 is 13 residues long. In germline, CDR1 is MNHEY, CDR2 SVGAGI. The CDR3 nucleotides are TGTGCCACCCATGACCTAGGGGATTCACCCCTCCACTTT. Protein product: CATHDLGDSPLHF.

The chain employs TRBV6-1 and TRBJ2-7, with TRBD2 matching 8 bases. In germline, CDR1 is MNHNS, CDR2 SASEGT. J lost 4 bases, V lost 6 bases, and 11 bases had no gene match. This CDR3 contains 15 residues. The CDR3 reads CASSLTGLDFYEQYF. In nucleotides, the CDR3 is TGTGCCAGCAGCCTCACGGGACTAGACTTTTACGAGCAGTACTTC.

Here the CDR3 DNA reads TGTGCCAGCAGCTTCGGACTAGCGGGAGGCATCTCTGGGGCCAACGTCCTGACTTTC. This codes for CASSFGLAGGISGANVLTF. The gene calls are TRBV7-8 and TRBJ2-6, with TRBD2 matching over 14 bases. V lost 3 bases to trimming and J lost 0 bases; unmatched junction nucleotides: 4. Germline V gene data show CDR1 as SGHVS and CDR2 as FQNEAQ. The CDR3 runs 19 residues.

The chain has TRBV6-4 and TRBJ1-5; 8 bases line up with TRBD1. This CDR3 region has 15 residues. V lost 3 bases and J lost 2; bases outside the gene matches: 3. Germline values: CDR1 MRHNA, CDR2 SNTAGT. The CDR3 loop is CASSEAGGGNQPQHF. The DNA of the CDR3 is TGTGCCAGCAGTGAGGCAGGGGGCGGCAATCAGCCCCAGCATTTT.

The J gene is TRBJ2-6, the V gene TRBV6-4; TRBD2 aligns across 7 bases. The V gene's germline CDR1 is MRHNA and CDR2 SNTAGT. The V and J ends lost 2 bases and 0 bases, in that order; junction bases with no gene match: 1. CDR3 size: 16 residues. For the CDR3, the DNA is TGTGCCAGCAGTGACGGCGGGGGCTCTGGGGCCAACGTCCTGACTTTC. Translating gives CASSDGGGSGANVLTF.

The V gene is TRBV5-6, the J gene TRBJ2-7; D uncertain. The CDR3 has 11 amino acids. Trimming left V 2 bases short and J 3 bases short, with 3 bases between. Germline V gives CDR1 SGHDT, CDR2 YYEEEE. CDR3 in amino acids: CASSLYYEQYF. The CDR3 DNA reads TGTGCCAGCAGCTTATACTACGAGCAGTACTTC.

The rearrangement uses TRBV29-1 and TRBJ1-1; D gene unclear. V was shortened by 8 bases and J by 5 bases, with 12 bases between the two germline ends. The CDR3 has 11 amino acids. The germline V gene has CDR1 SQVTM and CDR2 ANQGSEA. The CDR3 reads CSPTRMTEAFF. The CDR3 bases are TGCAGCCCGACTCGGATGACTGAAGCTTTCTTT.

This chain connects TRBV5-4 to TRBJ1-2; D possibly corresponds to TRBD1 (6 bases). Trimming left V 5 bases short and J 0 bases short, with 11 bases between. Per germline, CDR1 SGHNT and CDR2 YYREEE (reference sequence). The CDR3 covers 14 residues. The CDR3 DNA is TGTGCCAGCAGAGGGGGAATTCCTAACTATGGCTACACCTTC. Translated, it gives CASRGGIPNYGYTF.

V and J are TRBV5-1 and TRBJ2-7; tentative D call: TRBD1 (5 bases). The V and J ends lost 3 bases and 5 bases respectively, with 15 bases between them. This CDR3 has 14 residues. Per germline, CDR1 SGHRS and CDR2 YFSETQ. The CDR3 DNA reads TGCGCCAGCAGCTCGTGGGGCAGGGTCAACGAGCAGTACTTC. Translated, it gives CASSSWGRVNEQYF.

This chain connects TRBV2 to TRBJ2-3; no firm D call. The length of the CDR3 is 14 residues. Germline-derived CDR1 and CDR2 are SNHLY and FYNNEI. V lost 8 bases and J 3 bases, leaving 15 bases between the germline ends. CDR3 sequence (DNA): TGTGCCAGCGTCGAAAGCGTGATGACAGATACGCAGTATTTT. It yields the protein CASVESVMTDTQYF.

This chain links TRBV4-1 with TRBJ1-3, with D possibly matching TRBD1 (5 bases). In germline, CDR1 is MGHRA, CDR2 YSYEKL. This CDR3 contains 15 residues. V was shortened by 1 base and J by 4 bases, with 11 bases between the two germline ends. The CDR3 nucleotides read TGCGCCAGCAGCCAAGGTGTGGCAGGGGGAAACACCATATATTTT. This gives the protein CASSQGVAGGNTIYF.

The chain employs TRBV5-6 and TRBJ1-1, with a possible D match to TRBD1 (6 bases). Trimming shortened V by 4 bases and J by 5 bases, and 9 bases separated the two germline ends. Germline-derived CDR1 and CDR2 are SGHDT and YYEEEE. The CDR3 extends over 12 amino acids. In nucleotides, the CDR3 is TGTGCCAGCAGCCCCGGACAGACTGAAGCTTTCTTT. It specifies CASSPGQTEAFF. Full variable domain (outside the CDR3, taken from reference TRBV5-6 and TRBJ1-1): DAGVTQSPTHLIKTRGQQVTLRCSPKSGHDTVSWYQQALGQGPQFIFQYYEEEERQRGNFPDRFSGHQFPNYSSELNVNALLLGDSALYLCASSPGQTEAFFGQGTRLTVV.

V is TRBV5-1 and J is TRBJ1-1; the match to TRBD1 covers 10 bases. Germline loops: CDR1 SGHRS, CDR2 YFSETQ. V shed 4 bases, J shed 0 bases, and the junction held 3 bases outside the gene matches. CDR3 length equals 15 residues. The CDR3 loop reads CASSDGTGVNTEAFF. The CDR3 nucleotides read TGCGCCAGCAGCGATGGGACAGGGGTGAACACTGAAGCTTTCTTT.

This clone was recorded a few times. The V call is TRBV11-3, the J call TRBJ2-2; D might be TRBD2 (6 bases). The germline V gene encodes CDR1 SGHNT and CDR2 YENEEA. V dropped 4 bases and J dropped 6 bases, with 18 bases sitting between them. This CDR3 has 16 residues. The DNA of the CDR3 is TGTGCCAGCAGCTCCGGGCGGGACGGTAGGGCCGGGGAGCTGTTTTTT. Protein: CASSSGRDGRAGELFF.

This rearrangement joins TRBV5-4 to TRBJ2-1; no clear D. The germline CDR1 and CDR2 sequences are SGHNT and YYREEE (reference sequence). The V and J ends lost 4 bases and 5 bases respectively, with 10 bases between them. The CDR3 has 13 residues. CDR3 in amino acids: CASSPAVNNEQFF. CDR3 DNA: TGTGCCAGCAGCCCCGCGGTAAACAATGAGCAGTTCTTC.

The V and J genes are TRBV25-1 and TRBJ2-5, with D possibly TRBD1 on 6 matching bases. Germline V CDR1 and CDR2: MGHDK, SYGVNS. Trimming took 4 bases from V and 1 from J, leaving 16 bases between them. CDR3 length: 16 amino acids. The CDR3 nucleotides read TGTGCCAGCAGTGTTGACTCAGGGGACCCCCAAGAGACCCAGTACTTC. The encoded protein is CASSVDSGDPQETQYF.

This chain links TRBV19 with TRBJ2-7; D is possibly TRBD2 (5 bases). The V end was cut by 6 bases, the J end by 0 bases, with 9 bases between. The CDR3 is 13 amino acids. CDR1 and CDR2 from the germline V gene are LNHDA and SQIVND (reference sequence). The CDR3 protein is CASSGVASYEQYF. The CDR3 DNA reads TGTGCCAGTAGCGGGGTGGCCTCCTACGAGCAGTACTTC.

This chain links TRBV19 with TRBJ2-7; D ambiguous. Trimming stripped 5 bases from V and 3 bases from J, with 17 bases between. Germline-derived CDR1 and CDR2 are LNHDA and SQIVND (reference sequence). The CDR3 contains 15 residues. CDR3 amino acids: CASSPNYGISYEQYF. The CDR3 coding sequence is TGTGCCAGTAGTCCCAACTACGGAATTAGCTACGAGCAGTACTTC.

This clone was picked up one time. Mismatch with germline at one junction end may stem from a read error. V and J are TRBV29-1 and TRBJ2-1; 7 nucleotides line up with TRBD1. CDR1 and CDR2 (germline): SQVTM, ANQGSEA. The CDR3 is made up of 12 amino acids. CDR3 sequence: CSVEQMGQKGVF. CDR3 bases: TGCAGCGTTGAGCAAATGGGACAGAAAGGGGTCTTC.

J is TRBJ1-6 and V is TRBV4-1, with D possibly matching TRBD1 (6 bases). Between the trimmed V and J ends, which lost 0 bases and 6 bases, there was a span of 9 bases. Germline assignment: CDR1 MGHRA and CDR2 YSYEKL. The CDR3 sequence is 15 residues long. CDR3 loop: CASSQEAGVNSPLHF. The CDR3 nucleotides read TGCGCCAGCAGCCAAGAAGCAGGGGTTAATTCACCCCTCCACTTT.